These 9 T cell receptor beta chains originate from one sample sequenced in a study of radiation and T cells in renal cell carcinoma. Time point described: baseline pretreatment blood. Treatment specified: 15 Gy SBRT to primary tumor, nephrectomy 4 weeks later. Profiling relied on immunoSEQ multiplex PCR, and the TCRdb table lists in-frame clones only, not all of them. The repertoire has 130,000 to 150,000 clones, around nine tenths of them found once; the top ten carry 12%. The sample here was blood, taken from a patient whose treatment included radiotherapy and nephrectomy. These receptor sequences come from a woman in her forties or fifties with renal cell carcinoma.

J is TRBJ2-7 and V is TRBV13; TRBD2 aligns across 9 bases. The CDR3 contains 15 residues. The junction had 3 bases not matched to a gene; V was cut back by 1 base and J by 2 bases. The germline V gene has CDR1 PRHDT and CDR2 FYEKMQ (reference sequence). CDR3 in DNA: TGTGCCAGCAGCTTAGACGGCGGGGGGGCCTACGAGCAGTACTTC. Protein sequence: CASSLDGGGAYEQYF.

The chain couples TRBV6-1 to TRBJ2-2, with a possible D match to TRBD2 (6 bases). The ends were cut back, 8 bases at V and 6 bases at J, with 13 bases in the middle. This CDR3 has 13 residues. The germline V gene encodes CDR1 MNHNS and CDR2 SASEGT. The CDR3 is CASGQPGAGELFF. CDR3 coding DNA: TGTGCCAGCGGCCAGCCGGGGGCCGGGGAGCTGTTTTTT.

This chain joins TRBV6-6 and TRBJ1-2; TRBD1 agrees at 8 bases. CDR3 length equals 15 residues. Germline trimming cut 6 bases from V and 0 bases from J; bases unmatched to any gene: 6. Germline lookup yields CDR1 MNHNY and CDR2 SVGAGI (reference sequence). The CDR3 DNA reads TGTGCCAGCAGCCGACAGGGGTTTACTAACTATGGCTACACCTTC. Translation: CASSRQGFTNYGYTF.

The chain couples TRBV5-6 to TRBJ1-5, with TRBD1 as a possible D gene (5 bases). V was trimmed by 3 bases and J by 2 bases, leaving 12 bases between them. Germline CDR1 reads SGHDT; CDR2 reads YYEEEE. This CDR3 contains 15 residues. CDR3 in amino acids: CASSSQGLGNQPQHF. The CDR3 DNA follows: TGTGCCAGCAGCTCCCAGGGTTTGGGCAATCAGCCCCAGCATTTT.

The V gene is TRBV4-2, the J gene TRBJ2-5, with D unclear. Germline V CDR1 and CDR2: LGHNA, YNFKEQ. V lost 2 bases, J lost 3 bases, and 13 bases lay in between. The CDR3 has 15 amino acids. The CDR3 coding sequence is TGTGCCAGCAGCCAACAGAAGGAGAGAGAAGAGACCCAGTACTTC. Encoded protein: CASSQQKEREETQYF.

The CDR3 region is CASSQDASGSSYEQYF. The CDR3 DNA follows: TGTGCCAGCAGCCAAGATGCTAGCGGGTCTTCCTACGAGCAGTACTTC. The chain couples TRBV4-2 to TRBJ2-7; TRBD2 matches at 8 bases. The V gene's germline CDR1 is LGHNA and CDR2 YNFKEQ. This CDR3 is built from 16 residues. Losses at the gene ends were 0 bases for V and 1 base for J; bases not matched to a gene: 5.

This chain links TRBV5-1 with TRBJ2-1; 9 bases match TRBD2. CDR1 and CDR2 (germline): SGHRS, YFSETQ. CDR3 length: 16 residues. Germline trimming cut 2 bases from V and 5 bases from J; bases unmatched to any gene: 8. The CDR3 DNA reads TGCGCCAGCAGCTTAGAGGGGCTAGCGGGAAACAATGAGCAGTTCTTC. It is translated as CASSLEGLAGNNEQFF.

The chain carries TRBV7-9 and TRBJ2-5; 10 nucleotides align to TRBD2. The CDR3 length is 18 residues. Germline assignment: CDR1 SEHNR and CDR2 FQNEAQ (reference sequence). Trimming removed 5 bases from V and 0 bases from J; junction bases left unmatched: 12. The CDR3 loop reads CASSPPVGTSEDQETQYF. CDR3 nucleotide sequence: TGTGCCAGCAGCCCTCCCGTAGGGACTAGCGAGGACCAAGAGACCCAGTACTTC.

The V and J genes are TRBV5-1 and TRBJ2-5; D not resolved. This CDR3 is built from 12 residues. Trimming left V 4 bases short and J 1 base short, with 5 bases between. The germline gives CDR1 SGHRS, CDR2 YFSETQ. CDR3 DNA: TGCGCCAGCAGCGCCTCCCAAGAGACCCAGTACTTC. This codes for CASSASQETQYF.